This TCR beta chain was identified in a study of cytomegalovirus exposure and HLA in healthy donors (dated by TCRdb to about 2017). Study-level background: An earlier analysis of approximately 600 of the donors reported 250 to 300 Gb of sequence data and 100 million to 140 million unique TCR beta sequences from about 179 million T cells. An early release that covered fewer than 750 HLA-typed donors contained about 290 gigabases of sequencing data and roughly 84 million unique TCR sequences. Of the roughly 400 genotyped donors, 65% to 90% fell in the genetic ancestry cluster associated with self-reported Caucasian donors. The study was designed to test whether signatures of past pathogen exposure could be identified by cataloging public T cell receptors. The study used immunosequencing to profile the T cell repertoires of 666 subjects and linked those repertoires to cytomegalovirus serostatus. Besides the first cohort of roughly 660 subjects, a separate validation cohort made up of 90 to 150 different subjects was used. To predict cytomegalovirus infection status, the study combined high-throughput TCR immunosequencing, statistical association of individual TCRs with disease status, and machine learning. A later analysis re-examined previously published TCR beta repertoires from 600 to 700 donors and added high-resolution HLA genotyping to investigate patterns of TCR occurrence. In the later analysis, no new phenotypic data were used to find candidate immune exposures; instead, reliance was placed on TCR beta sequences and their occurrence across donors. In an earlier analysis of 500 to 650 of the donors, high-throughput TCR beta sequencing was used to judge whether each TCR beta V gene segment behaved as functional or pseudogenic. Donor age, sex, ethnicity and CMV serostatus were compiled alongside the repertoire data. In a later genetic analysis, genome-wide SNP genotypes for about three fifths of the 666 donors were used, and that subset was treated as a discovery cohort. Every discovery cohort repertoire had been produced on one sequencing platform. Both class I and class II loci were covered by HLA typing, at four-digit resolution. Typing coverage differed by locus: A, B, C, DRB1 and DQB1 were typed in roughly 629-630 donors, DQA1 in 522, DPA1 in 600 to 610, and DPB1 in 472. About 5 DR-DQ haplotypes were handled as single units for association and clustering, since linkage in the cohort was strong. Across some 400 genotyped donors of the cohort, an average of approximately 200,000 unique TCR beta nucleotide sequences per donor were sequenced, and roughly 20% of those sequences were non-productive. General conclusions and limits of the study: In vitro tests confirmed that three of the cytomegalovirus-associated TCR beta chains recognize cytomegalovirus antigens. The presence/absence analyses assumed that sequencing depth was roughly uniform across donors, and that assumption may not be true. In a later genetic analysis, fewer N-insertions in productive TCRs were reported among donors in an Asian-associated ancestry cluster than the roughly 700-donor mean. When HLA alleles, especially DR and DQ, strongly co-occurred, attributing TCR associations to individual alleles was difficult. In a later analysis, the rate of TCR association differed among HLA loci, with DRB1 alleles having the most associated TCRs and HLA-C alleles having the fewest. Over 15 rarely observed V segments, including chromosome 9 orphons, were excluded from the earlier analysis of approximately 600 of the donors because counts were too low. Because some donors lacked HLA typing at each locus, the association tests relied only on the typed subset. Most TCR sequences were observed very rarely across donors, whereas some public TCRs were present in many individuals. Specific HLA alleles were associated with more than 15,000 TCR beta sequences at a false discovery rate of 0.05 in a later analysis. A further reported finding was that TCR beta sequences accurately predicted the HLA-A and HLA-B alleles for most subjects in the first cohort. Only TCR beta chains were sequenced in this cohort, and the absence of alpha or paired-chain data limited detectable features. A later genetic analysis associated a missense DCLRE1C variant with V-gene and J-gene trimming of TCR beta chains, and an independent cohort replicated the association. A cluster of highly shared sequence variants was judged likely to be a technical artifact of the sequencing pipeline. Correlated functional status among segregating V segments might reflect linkage disequilibrium, but an unknown experimental factor could not be ruled out. In a later analysis, HLA-associated TCR beta chains were found to be more clonally expanded and to have lower generation probabilities than equally common non-associated chains. For the cohort, immune exposure information was limited to CMV serostatus. Some IMGT-functional V segments, including TRBV6-2 and TRBV6-3, could not be told apart with the 87-base-pair reads, so those segments were excluded. The classifier was reported to diagnose cytomegalovirus status with high specificity and sensitivity in both the original and validation cohorts. A later analysis found that most CMV-associated TCR beta chains appeared HLA-restricted, with HLA associations seemingly driven largely by CMV exposure. According to a later analysis, parvovirus B19, influenza, CMV and Epstein-Barr virus appeared linked to several top co-occurrence clusters. Broadly in line with IMGT annotations, most TCR beta V segments showed up in productive rearrangements about 87% or about 30% of the time in an earlier analysis of 450 to 600 of the donors. The study listed 150 to 200 TCR beta chains as associated with cytomegalovirus. The authors suggested that the approach could potentially be extended to other disease states and immunological phenotypes.

Of note for this clone: Its antigen is unknown. No much larger clonotype is one base removed from it; base qualities were not supplied.

The CDR3, from cysteine to phenylalanine, totals 12 residues. Only CDR3 DNA remains: 36 bases, in frame from the first base. The germline V gene yields MNHEY for CDR1 and SVGAGI for CDR2. For this chain, trimming is 11 bases at the V end and 3 bases at the J end, and the number of junction bases without a gene match is 6. The receptor library was made with the immunoSEQ multiplex PCR assay. The multiplex PCR relied on a mix of 60 forward primers for TCR Vbeta segments and 13 reverse primers for TCR Jbeta segments. Amplification of the CDR3 region of rearranged TCR beta genes was performed with a multiplex PCR assay on genomic DNA. The amplified TCR beta libraries were sequenced on the Illumina HiSeq System as 87-base-pair reads. Turning to the authors' computational methods: Across the 700 or so repertoires, a later analysis counted approximately 75 million unique TCR beta chains, some 11 million of which were shared by at least two donors. A nearest-neighbor algorithm error-corrected the raw reads and collapsed the reads into unique sequences, merging closely related sequences to remove PCR and sequencing errors. To assign V, D and J gene segments, CDR3 sequences were aligned to IMGT reference sequences. For a sequence to be retained, a match of at least six nucleotides was required to both a V gene segment and a J gene segment. Rearrangements were called productive when the CDR3 lacked stop codons and stayed in frame with V and J; all others were non-productive. CDR3 was defined according to IMGT convention as the region running from the second conserved V-encoded cysteine to the conserved J-encoded phenylalanine. Sequences without an unambiguous match to a single V gene segment were excluded from the earlier analysis of several hundred of the donors. In an earlier analysis of around 600 of the donors, V segments were called functional above 56.7% productive rearrangements and were called segregating when the between-donor standard deviation exceeded 5%. A statistical classification framework was built to diagnose cytomegalovirus status from the catalog of TCR beta chain sequences. In a later analysis, TCR nucleotide sequences were compared against IMGT/GENE-DB human TR gene sequences so that V and J genes could be assigned. A later analysis assigned CDR3 sequences and most-parsimonious VDJ recombination scenarios with the TCRdist pipeline. In a later analysis, every TCR beta chain was defined by the combination of its CDR3 amino acid sequence and its V-gene family, and reads without a unique V-gene family were dropped. As a way to deal with suspected cross-contamination and a sequencing artifact, a later analysis dropped 640 or so nucleotide sequences that were highly shared and had low generation probability. A later analysis calculated a clonal expansion index for each public chain from normalized within-repertoire ranks of inferred template counts. Generation probabilities in a later analysis came from a VDJ recombination model fitted to out-of-frame rearrangements, and those results were checked against IGoR. A later analysis scored TCR-TCR, TCR-HLA and TCR-CMV co-occurrence with hypergeometric tests, applying a repertoire-size bias correction to TCR pairs. In a later analysis, false discovery rates were estimated by permuting HLA or CMV assignments 20 times. A later analysis grouped co-occurring TCRs with DBSCAN, adding TCRdist sequence similarity when clustering within HLA-allele-positive subsets. Repertoires with fewer than 30,000 or more than 120,000 public chains, plus five repertoires with anomalous nucleotide sharing, were excluded from co-occurrence clustering. TCRdb took over this immuneACCESS table, retaining in-frame rearrangements with V and J assigned. Such tables are incomplete; in checked studies, under half of the missing clones stem from an unresolved V gene, and the remainder is unexplained. For V, J and clone size, that table is used; D and trimming come from the DNA. This sample comprises 65,000 to 80,000 clones, 65% to 75% of them detected only once. The ten largest clones take up more than 8.5% of the sample.

The cohort comprised 666 healthy bone marrow donors. All cohort members were sampled while nominally healthy, although unrecorded immune exposures were likely present. The donor tested CMV seropositive, placing the donor among the 290 or so seropositive members of the cohort. Each donor provided a peripheral blood sample, and peripheral blood mononuclear cells were used for TCR beta sequencing. Genomic DNA extraction from the blood cell samples was performed with the Qiagen DNeasy Blood Extraction Kit. Sequencing used PBMCs. The sequence derives from a man aged 35 to 55 in good health and CMV-seropositive. The chain links TRBV6-5 with TRBJ2-5; 7 junctional bases match TRBD1. The CDR3 has the sequence CAAHTGEETQYF. The nucleotide sequence is given as TGTGCCGCCCATACAGGGGAAGAGACCCAGTACTTC.